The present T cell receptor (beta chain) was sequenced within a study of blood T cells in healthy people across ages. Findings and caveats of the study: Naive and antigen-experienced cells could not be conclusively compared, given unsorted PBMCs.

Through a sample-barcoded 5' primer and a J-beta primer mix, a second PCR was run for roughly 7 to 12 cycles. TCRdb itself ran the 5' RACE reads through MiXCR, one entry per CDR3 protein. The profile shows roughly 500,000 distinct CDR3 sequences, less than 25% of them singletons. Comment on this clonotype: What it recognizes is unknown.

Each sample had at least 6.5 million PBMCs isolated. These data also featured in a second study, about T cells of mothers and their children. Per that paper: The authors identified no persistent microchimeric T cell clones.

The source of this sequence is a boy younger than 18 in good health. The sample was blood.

The CDR3 DNA is TGTGCCAGCAGCGGACTACGGGGGGGCTCCTACAATGAGCAGTTCTTC. It encodes CASSGLRGGSYNEQFF. The gene calls are TRBV9 and TRBJ2-1, with 8 positions matching TRBD2. Per the germline V gene, CDR1 is SGDLS and CDR2 is YYNGEE. The CDR3 is 16 amino acids. Trimming removed 3 bases from V and 0 bases from J; junction bases left unmatched: 5.